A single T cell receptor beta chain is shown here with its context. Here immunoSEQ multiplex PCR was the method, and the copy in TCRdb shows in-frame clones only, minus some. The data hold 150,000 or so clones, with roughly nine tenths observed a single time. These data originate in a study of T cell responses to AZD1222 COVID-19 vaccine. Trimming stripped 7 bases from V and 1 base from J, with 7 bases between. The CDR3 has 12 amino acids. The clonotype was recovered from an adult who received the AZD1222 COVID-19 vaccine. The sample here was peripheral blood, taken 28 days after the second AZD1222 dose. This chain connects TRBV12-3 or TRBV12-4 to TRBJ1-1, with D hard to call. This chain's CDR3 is CASTYTNTEAFF. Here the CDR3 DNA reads TGTGCCAGCACCTATACGAACACTGAAGCTTTCTTT.